A selection of T cell receptor beta chains follows, all from one sample in a study of Graves' ophthalmopathy and Graves' hyperthyroidism. Via MiXCR, TCRdb re-called the multiplex PCR reads, giving one row per CDR3 protein. The sample holds about 380,000 distinct CDR3 sequences, 15% seen once. The sample comprised peripheral blood. These receptors were collected from a woman under 30 with stable Graves' hyperthyroidism. The CDR3 runs from the conserved cysteine through the conserved F or W. D genes are given only for firm matches. The size of a clone is reported for some rows only, either as once, few or many, or as a class for expanded clones.

CDR3nt | CDR3aa | j_gene | d_gene | v_gene | abundance
TGCAGCGTTGGAGGCGGGACCTACGAGCAGTACTTC | CSVGGGTYEQYF | TRBJ2-7 | NA | TRBV29-1 | few
TGTGCCAGCAGGGGCCGAGGGATCACTGAAGCTTTCTTT | CASRGRGITEAFF | TRBJ1-1 | NA | TRBV27 | many
TGTGCCAGCAGTCTCAGTTTATCTGGAAACACCATATATTTT | CASSLSLSGNTIYF | TRBJ1-3 | NA | TRBV6-1 | many
TGTGCCAGCAGTTACGAGGCTCTTCGAAGCTCTGGAAACACCATATATTTT | CASSYEALRSSGNTIYF | TRBJ1-3 | NA | TRBV6-5 | NA
TGTGCCAGCAGTCCCCCACTAGGGGATGGCTACACCTTC | CASSPPLGDGYTF | TRBJ1-2 | NA | TRBV12-3/TRBV12-4 | NA
TGCAGTGCTAGACTGGGCCAAGAGACCCAGTACTTC | CSARLGQETQYF | TRBJ2-5 | NA | TRBV20-1 | many
TGTGCCAGCAGTCCGGAGGGCAGGGGATATGGCTACACCTTC | CASSPEGRGYGYTF | TRBJ1-2 | NA | TRBV2 | many
TGTGCCACCAGTCCACAGGGAGGCTATGGCTACACCTTC | CATSPQGGYGYTF | TRBJ1-2 | NA | TRBV24-1 | many
TGTGCCAGCAGTTACCGGACAGGGAGCACAGATACGCAGTATTTT | CASSYRTGSTDTQYF | TRBJ2-3 | TRBD1 | TRBV6-2/TRBV6-3 | few
TGTGCCAGCTCACCATACAAGGGCGGGAACACTGAAGCTTTCTTT | CASSPYKGGNTEAFF | TRBJ1-1 | NA | TRBV18 | NA